Each of the 18 T cell receptor beta chains below was sequenced from the same sample in a study of T cell changes during pregnancy in multiple sclerosis. Method: immunoSEQ multiplex PCR; TCRdb's copy keeps in-frame clones and lacks some. Of 84,000 or so clones in the sample, around 93% were seen once. Sequenced material: peripheral blood, taken in the third trimester of pregnancy. The source of these receptors is a female donor with multiple sclerosis, enrolled in a pregnancy study.

This chain uses TRBV9 with TRBJ1-2; no clear D gene. Germline loops: CDR1 SGDLS, CDR2 YYNGEE. V lost 0 bases to trimming and J lost 5 bases, with 8 bases between them. This CDR3 contains 13 residues. CDR3 sequence: CASSVGTAYGYTF. CDR3 in DNA: TGTGCCAGCAGCGTAGGAACAGCTTATGGCTACACCTTC.

The chain recombines TRBV6-4 with TRBJ1-1; D is undetermined. The germline V gene encodes CDR1 MRHNA and CDR2 SNTAGT. This CDR3 spans 13 amino acids. Trimming took off 5 bases at V and 0 bases at J, with 7 bases between the two ends. The CDR3 DNA reads TGTGCCAGCAGTTGGCGGATGAACACTGAAGCTTTCTTT. The encoded protein is CASSWRMNTEAFF.

The J gene is TRBJ2-7, the V gene TRBV7-2; TRBD1 aligns across 8 bases. Germline V gives CDR1 SGHTA, CDR2 FQGNSA. J lost 3 bases, V lost 6 bases, and 7 bases had no gene match. This CDR3 contains 14 residues. CDR3: CASSSPGTGYEQYF. Here the CDR3 DNA reads TGTGCCAGCAGTTCACCCGGGACAGGCTACGAGCAGTACTTC.

The rearrangement links TRBV7-8 to TRBJ1-1, with TRBD1 identical over 9 bases. The CDR3 spans 12 residues. Trimming cost V 5 bases and J 9 bases; bases outside gene matches: 4. Germline CDR1 is SGHVS and CDR2 is FQNEAQ. The chain's CDR3 is CASSLDRGKAFF. The CDR3 DNA reads as TGTGCCAGCAGCCTCGACAGGGGGAAAGCTTTCTTT.

The rearrangement links TRBV9 to TRBJ1-1; D is possibly TRBD1 (6 bases). The V gene's germline CDR1 is SGDLS and CDR2 YYNGEE. V lost 4 bases and J lost 3, with 13 bases in between. The CDR3 length is 14 residues. The CDR3 reads CASSPQGRDTEAFF. The CDR3 coding sequence is TGTGCCAGCAGCCCTCAGGGGAGAGACACTGAAGCTTTCTTT.

This chain connects TRBV15 to TRBJ1-1; D perhaps matches TRBD1 (5 bases). The length of the CDR3 is 13 residues. V dropped 0 bases and J dropped 6 bases, with 8 bases sitting between them. Per germline, CDR1 LNHNV and CDR2 YYDKDF (reference sequence). CDR3: CATSRDKGAEAFF. The CDR3 coding sequence is TGTGCCACCAGCAGAGATAAAGGGGCTGAAGCTTTCTTT.

The chain recombines TRBV5-1 with TRBJ2-3; D is undetermined. From germline, CDR1 is SGHRS and CDR2 YFSETQ. V was trimmed by 3 bases and J by 2 bases, leaving 4 bases between them. The CDR3 sequence is 12 residues long. For the CDR3, the DNA is TGCGCCAGCAGCTCGTCCACAGATACGCAGTATTTT. Its protein is CASSSSTDTQYF.

V gene TRBV9 combines with J gene TRBJ2-7; the D gene is possibly TRBD2 (5 bases). V shed 4 bases and J shed 2 bases, with 13 bases lying between them. The CDR3 is 14 residues long. In germline, CDR1 is SGDLS, CDR2 YYNGEE. CDR3 residues: CASSPSGYTYEQYF. In nucleotides, the CDR3 is TGTGCCAGCAGCCCCTCGGGGTACACCTACGAGCAGTACTTC.

The genes are TRBV9 and TRBJ1-4, with D tentatively TRBD1 (5 bases). Trimming took 3 bases from V and 3 from J, leaving 15 bases between them. This CDR3 is 16 amino acids long. CDR1 and CDR2 (germline): SGDLS, YYNGEE. CDR3 bases: TGTGCCAGCAGCGGGGGGGGGAACGACCCTAATGAAAAACTGTTTTTT. It specifies CASSGGGNDPNEKLFF.

The rearrangement links TRBV19 to TRBJ1-5; tentatively, D is TRBD1 (6 bases). V dropped 0 bases and J dropped 4 bases, with 13 bases sitting between them. CDR1 is LNHDA, CDR2 SQIVND, per germline (reference sequence). This CDR3 is 16 amino acids long. CDR3 nucleotides: TGTGCCAGTAGTATAGAAGGAGGGAGGGGGAATCAGCCCCAGCATTTT. Translating gives CASSIEGGRGNQPQHF. The entire variable domain, with the rest obtained from reference TRBV19 and TRBJ1-5, is as follows: DGGITQSPKYLFRKEGQNVTLSCEQNLNHDAMYWYRQDPGQGLRLIYYSQIVNDFQKGDIAEGYSVSREKKESFPLTVTSAQKNPTAFYLCASSIEGGRGNQPQHFGDGTRLSIL.

The chain is built from TRBV11-2 and TRBJ2-7; 9 positions match TRBD1. The CDR3 is 15 residues long. From germline, CDR1 is SGHAT and CDR2 FQNNGV. V lost 5 bases and J lost 4; bases outside the gene matches: 9. The CDR3 here is CASSDRDRVGYEQYF. The DNA of the CDR3 is TGTGCCAGCAGCGACCGGGACAGGGTAGGGTACGAGCAGTACTTC.

V is TRBV6-5 and J is TRBJ1-2; D perhaps matches TRBD1 (5 bases). The CDR3 runs to 14 residues. The V gene's germline CDR1 is MNHEY and CDR2 SVGAGI. Trimming pared 0 bases from V and 8 bases from J, leaving 13 bases between. CDR3 nucleotides: TGTGCCAGCAGTTACTCCGCAGGGTTCGTGGGCTACACCTTC. It specifies CASSYSAGFVGYTF.

The chain is built from TRBV4-1 and TRBJ1-1; 8 bases agree with TRBD1. Looked up from germline, CDR1 is MGHRA and CDR2 is YSYEKL. CDR3 length equals 15 residues. The junction had 5 bases not matched to a gene; V was cut back by 1 base and J by 4 bases. This CDR3 is CASSQGQGTRTEAFF. In nucleotides, the CDR3 is TGCGCCAGCAGCCAAGGACAGGGGACCCGCACTGAAGCTTTCTTT.

The chain uses TRBV5-6 and TRBJ2-3, with TRBD2 matching 8 bases. Germline loops: CDR1 SGHDT, CDR2 YYEEEE. V lost 4 bases to trimming and J lost 4 bases; unmatched junction nucleotides: 8. The CDR3 spans 15 residues. As DNA, the CDR3 is TGTGCCAGCAGCCCCAAACGGGGGGGCGCAGATACGCAGTATTTT. Its translation is CASSPKRGGADTQYF.

The CDR3 spells CASSLIATSGGYEQYF. The CDR3 bases are TGTGCCAGCAGCTTAATTGCCACTAGCGGGGGCTACGAGCAGTACTTC. The chain recombines TRBV7-9 with TRBJ2-7; 11 positions agree with TRBD2. Per germline, CDR1 SEHNR and CDR2 FQNEAQ (reference sequence). This CDR3 region has 16 residues. The V segment lost 2 bases and the J segment 3 bases; nucleotides outside the gene matches: 6.

V and J are TRBV4-2 and TRBJ1-4, with D possibly matching TRBD1 (5 bases). The V end was cut by 2 bases, the J end by 1 base, with 20 bases between. Germline lookup yields CDR1 LGHNA and CDR2 YNFKEQ. The CDR3 consists of 19 residues. The CDR3 DNA reads TGTGCCAGCAGCCAACAGGGAGGATCGGGGGTGGTAACTAATGAAAAACTGTTTTTT. Its protein is CASSQQGGSGVVTNEKLFF.

CDR3 bases: TGTGCCAGCAGCTTGGAAGGGGCGCAGCCCCAGCATTTT. This codes for CASSLEGAQPQHF. This chain joins TRBV5-6 and TRBJ1-5; possible D gene TRBD1, 5 bases. Germline lookup yields CDR1 SGHDT and CDR2 YYEEEE. The CDR3 is 13 amino acids. Trimming took off 0 bases at V and 7 bases at J, with 8 bases between the two ends.

This clone was picked up one time. The V call is TRBV30, the J call TRBJ2-1; possibly TRBD2 for D (6 bases). Germline lookup yields CDR1 GTSNPN and CDR2 SVGIG (reference sequence). Trimming pared 6 bases from V and 3 bases from J, leaving 15 bases between. The CDR3 consists of 14 residues. The CDR3: CACPSVLGYNEQFF. Here the CDR3 DNA reads TGTGCCTGCCCTAGCGTCTTAGGCTACAATGAGCAGTTCTTC.